This T cell receptor beta chain was captured by sequencing in a study of post-analysis software for immune sequencing data. About the research overall: Progressive-relapsing, secondary progressive and relapsing-remitting multiple sclerosis were among the disease courses included.

Points on this clonotype: Its specificity is unknown.

The length of the CDR3 is 14 residues. Germline CDR1 SGHDT, CDR2 YYEEEE. V lost 4 bases to trimming and J lost 0 bases, with 11 bases between them. Unique molecular identifiers were carried by the TCR beta cDNA libraries. The T cell input of about 0.9 to 11 million gave a few hundred thousand cDNA molecules. One entry per CDR3 protein results from TCRdb running MiXCR on the PCR reads. The sample has about 820,000 distinct CDR3 sequences; under 70% are singletons. Broader study findings: F measure clustering grouped samples strongly by preparation batch. Among roughly five TRBV segments more frequent in patients than controls were TRBV5-6, TRBV5-1 and TRBV20-1.

The sequencing input was blood. The sequence was collected from a girl aged 5-17 years with multiple sclerosis. The chain joins TRBV5-6 to TRBJ2-7, with D perhaps being TRBD1 or TRBD2 (6 bases each). The CDR3 DNA reads TGTGCCAGCAGCGAGGGGGGTAACTCCTACGAGCAGTACTTC. This encodes CASSEGGNSYEQYF.